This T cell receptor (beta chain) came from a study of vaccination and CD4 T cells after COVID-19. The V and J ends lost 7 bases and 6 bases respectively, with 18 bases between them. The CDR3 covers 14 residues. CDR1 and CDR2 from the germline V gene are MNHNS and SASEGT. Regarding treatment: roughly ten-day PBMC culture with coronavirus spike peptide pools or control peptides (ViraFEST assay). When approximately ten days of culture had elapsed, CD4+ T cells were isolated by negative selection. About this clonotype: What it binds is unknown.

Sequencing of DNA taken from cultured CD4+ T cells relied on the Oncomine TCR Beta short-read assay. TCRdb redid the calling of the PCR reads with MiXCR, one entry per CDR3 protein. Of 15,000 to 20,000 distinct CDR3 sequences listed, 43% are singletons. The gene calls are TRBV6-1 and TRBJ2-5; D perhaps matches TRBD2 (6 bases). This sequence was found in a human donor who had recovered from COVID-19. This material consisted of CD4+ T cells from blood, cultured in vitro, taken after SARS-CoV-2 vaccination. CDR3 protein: CASTRDSSGKTQYF. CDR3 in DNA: TGTGCCAGCACCCGGGACTCTTCTGGGAAGACCCAGTACTTC.